This passage covers 23 T cell receptor beta chains from one sample sequenced in a study of blood T cell repertoires in COVID-19. Measured with immunoSEQ multiplex PCR; TCRdb has only the in-frame clones, and not every one. This sample has about 360,000 clones, with around 87% found just once. Specimen: PBMCs or T cells enriched from blood (not recorded which). The receptors here all came from a man aged 35 to 55 in a cohort exposed to, infected with or recovered from COVID-19 (not recorded which).

This clone has a single count. V is TRBV19 and J is TRBJ2-2, with no clear D. Trimming removed 4 bases at V and 7 bases at J, with 13 bases between. CDR3 length equals 14 residues. Germline assignment: CDR1 LNHDA and CDR2 SQIVND (reference sequence). The CDR3 sequence: CASSRFLPGGELFF. CDR3 DNA: TGTGCCAGTAGTAGATTCCTGCCAGGCGGGGAGCTGTTTTTT.

The chain couples TRBV2 to TRBJ2-4; D remains ambiguous. Between the trimmed V and J ends, which lost 1 base and 1 base, there was a span of 8 bases. Germline lookup yields CDR1 SNHLY and CDR2 FYNNEI. This CDR3 comprises 15 residues. The CDR3 is CASSEGLVAKNIQYF. The CDR3 nucleotides read TGTGCCAGCAGTGAAGGGCTAGTGGCCAAAAACATTCAGTACTTC.

The chain couples TRBV20-1 to TRBJ1-5; D gene ambiguous. V lost 3 bases, J lost 4 bases, and 13 bases lay in between. Germline V lookup: CDR1 DFQATT, CDR2 SNEGSKA (reference sequence). This CDR3 region has 14 residues. CDR3 in DNA: TGCAGTGCTAGTCCGGTGACTGGGAATCAGCCCCAGCATTTT. This codes for CSASPVTGNQPQHF.

The chain has TRBV28 and TRBJ1-1, with a possible D match to TRBD1 (6 bases). CDR3 length: 14 amino acids. Germline V gene lookup returns CDR1 MDHEN and CDR2 SYDVKM. V lost 3 bases and J 1 base, leaving 9 bases between the germline ends. The DNA of the CDR3 is TGTGCCAGCAGTTTTATACAGGGGAACACTGAAGCTTTCTTT. Amino acids: CASSFIQGNTEAFF.

This clone was counted once. The chain joins TRBV5-1 to TRBJ2-5; TRBD2 is a possible D gene (6 bases). The germline V and J ends were trimmed by 0 bases and 1 base, with 10 bases remaining between them. The CDR3 totals 15 residues. Looked up from germline, CDR1 is SGHRS and CDR2 is YFSETQ. The chain's CDR3 is CASSLVGSGQETQYF. The CDR3, as DNA: TGCGCCAGCAGCTTGGTCGGTAGCGGCCAAGAGACCCAGTACTTC.

V and J are TRBV4-1 and TRBJ2-3, with a weak D call TRBD2 (6 bases). The V end lost 0 bases, the J end lost 3 bases, and 22 bases lay between the germline ends. The CDR3 extends over 19 amino acids. Per germline, CDR1 MGHRA and CDR2 YSYEKL. In DNA form, the CDR3 reads TGCGCCAGCAGCCAAGACCCCACCCGGGAGCTATCATTTACAGATACGCAGTATTTT. Encoded protein: CASSQDPTRELSFTDTQYF.

This rearrangement joins TRBV4-1 to TRBJ2-1; 12 positions match TRBD2. This CDR3 has 18 amino acids. Germline CDR1 MGHRA, CDR2 YSYEKL. V was pared by 2 bases and J by 5 bases, with 10 bases of the junction left unmatched. The CDR3 sequence: CASSQRTLGLAGNNEQFF. The CDR3 DNA follows: TGCGCCAGCAGCCAACGGACCCTCGGACTAGCGGGAAACAATGAGCAGTTCTTC.

The chain combines TRBV19 with TRBJ1-2; TRBD1 agrees at 8 bases. The CDR3 has 14 residues. Per the germline V gene, CDR1 is LNHDA and CDR2 is SQIVND (reference sequence). V lost 1 base and J lost 4; bases outside the gene matches: 2. The CDR3 coding sequence is TGTGCCAGTAGTATAGGACAGGGGAGCTATGGCTACACCTTC. This gives the protein CASSIGQGSYGYTF.

This rearrangement joins TRBV7-9 to TRBJ2-1; TRBD2 agrees at 12 bases. Germline V gene sequence: CDR1 SEHNR, CDR2 FQNEAQ (reference sequence). Unmatched junction bases numbered 5, after V lost 5 bases and J lost 6 bases. The CDR3 is made up of 15 amino acids. CDR3 bases: TGTGCCAGCAGCCGACTAGCGGGGGCTCCCAATGAGCAGTTCTTC. It yields the protein CASSRLAGAPNEQFF. The variable domain in full, completed from reference TRBV7-9 and TRBJ2-1, reads DTGVSQNPRHKITKRGQNVTFRCDPISEHNRLYWYRQTLGQGPEFLTYFQNEAQLEKSRLLSDRFSAERPKGSFSTLEIQRTEQGDSAMYLCASSRLAGAPNEQFFGPGTRLTVL.

This clone was counted only a few times. The chain joins TRBV2 to TRBJ1-5; tentatively, D is TRBD1 (6 bases). The germline V gene encodes CDR1 SNHLY and CDR2 FYNNEI. The CDR3 has 14 residues. V gave up 5 bases and J gave up 3 bases, with 11 bases separating them. The CDR3 region has the DNA TGTGCCAGCAGTTTGACAGGCCACAATCAGCCCCAGCATTTT. This translates into CASSLTGHNQPQHF.

In its sample, this clone was seen a few times. The chain employs TRBV2 and TRBJ1-1; the D gene is possibly TRBD1 (5 bases). This CDR3 is 12 amino acids long. Germline CDR1 and CDR2: SNHLY and FYNNEI. V lost 2 bases and J lost 11, with 12 bases in between. The CDR3 protein is CASSETQPGAFF. The CDR3 DNA follows: TGTGCCAGCAGTGAAACCCAGCCAGGGGCTTTCTTT.

V is TRBV3-1 (or the pseudogene TRBV3-2) and J is TRBJ1-2; D gene uncertain. CDR1 LGHDT and CDR2 YNNKEL come from the germline V gene (reference sequence). V was trimmed by 4 bases and J by 3 bases, leaving 9 bases between them. This CDR3 contains 13 residues. The CDR3 region is CASSLTRDYGYTF. CDR3 nucleotides: TGTGCCAGCAGCCTCACGAGGGACTATGGCTACACCTTC.

This clone was recorded once. The chain uses TRBV7-8 and TRBJ1-4, with a weak D call TRBD1 (5 bases). The V end was cut by 6 bases, the J end by 0 bases, with 11 bases between. Per the germline V gene, CDR1 is SGHVS and CDR2 is FQNEAQ. This CDR3 has 15 residues. Here the CDR3 reads CASSPTQATNEKLFF. DNA of the CDR3: TGTGCCAGCAGTCCGACACAGGCAACTAATGAAAAACTGTTTTTT.

This sequence joins TRBV18 and TRBJ2-3; TRBD2 agrees at 9 bases. The V segment lost 3 bases and the J segment 2 bases; nucleotides outside the gene matches: 6. CDR1 and CDR2 (germline): KGHSH, LQKENI. The CDR3 is 16 amino acids. CDR3 sequence reads: CASSPTGTSTTDTQYF. The CDR3 region has the DNA TGTGCCAGCTCACCCACCGGGACTAGCACCACAGATACGCAGTATTTT. Complete variable domain (other parts from reference TRBV18 and TRBJ2-3): NAGVMQNPRHLVRRRGQEARLRCSPMKGHSHVYWYRQLPEEGLKFMVYLQKENIIDESGMPKERFSAEFPKEGPSILRIQQVVRGDSAAYFCASSPTGTSTTDTQYFGPGTRLTVL.

The chain carries TRBV20-1 and TRBJ2-7, with 11 bases fitting TRBD1. Germline V gene sequence: CDR1 DFQATT, CDR2 SNEGSKA (reference sequence). The V and J ends lost 3 bases and 2 bases, in that order; junction bases with no gene match: 3. This CDR3 is 14 amino acids long. The CDR3 here is CSASQGQGAYEQYF. CDR3 coding DNA: TGCAGTGCTAGTCAGGGACAGGGGGCCTACGAGCAGTACTTC.

The chain recombines TRBV11-2 with TRBJ2-3, with D perhaps matching TRBD2 (5 bases). The V gene's germline CDR1 is SGHAT and CDR2 FQNNGV. V lost 5 bases, J lost 5 bases, and 14 bases lay in between. This CDR3 is built from 14 residues. The CDR3 region is CASSRPAEGDTQYF. Written as DNA, the CDR3 is TGTGCCAGCAGCCGACCCGCCGAGGGAGATACGCAGTATTTT.

The chain employs TRBV2 and TRBJ1-2; no definite D call. There are 12 residues in the CDR3. The V end was cut by 11 bases, the J end by 3 bases, with 13 bases between. The V gene's germline CDR1 is SNHLY and CDR2 FYNNEI. In DNA, the CDR3 is TGTGCCGGTGGAGGTTCTGACTATGGCTACACCTTC. Protein product: CAGGGSDYGYTF. Full variable domain (rest looked up from reference TRBV2 and TRBJ1-2): EPEVTQTPSHQVTQMGQEVILRCVPISNHLYFYWYRQILGQKVEFLVSFYNNEISEKSEIFDDQFSVERPDGSNFTLKIRSTKLEDSAMYFCAGGGSDYGYTFGSGTRLTVV.

The chain joins TRBV19 to TRBJ1-5, with 7 bases lining up with TRBD1. V gave up 8 bases and J gave up 3 bases; unmatched junction bases: 7. Germline loops: CDR1 LNHDA, CDR2 SQIVND (reference sequence). This CDR3 is 14 amino acids long. The CDR3: CASQWGTVNQPQHF. CDR3 in DNA: TGTGCCAGTCAGTGGGGGACAGTCAATCAGCCCCAGCATTTT.

The chain joins TRBV5-5 to TRBJ2-2; D possibly corresponds to TRBD1 (6 bases). The CDR3 sequence is 16 residues long. V lost 5 bases, J lost 1 base, and 15 bases lay in between. Germline V gene sequence: CDR1 SGHKS, CDR2 YYEKEE (reference sequence). Written as DNA, the CDR3 is TGTGCCAGCAGACCGCGGACAGCTCTGAACACCGGGGAGCTGTTTTTT. It yields the protein CASRPRTALNTGELFF.

V gene TRBV14 combines with J gene TRBJ1-1, with D hard to call. In germline, CDR1 is SGHDN, CDR2 FVKESK. The CDR3 is 12 residues long. V gave up 0 bases and J gave up 6 bases, with 5 bases separating them. CDR3 sequence: CASSQDRSEAFF. The DNA for the CDR3 is TGTGCCAGCAGCCAAGACAGGTCTGAAGCTTTCTTT.

The V and J genes are TRBV11-2 and TRBJ2-2; D remains unclear. CDR1 and CDR2 (germline): SGHAT, FQNNGV. CDR3 length: 15 residues. Trimming took off 3 bases at V and 7 bases at J, with 15 bases between the two ends. CDR3 in DNA: TGTGCCAGCAGCTTTTCAGCGACCCTGGGCGGGGAGCTGTTTTTT. Translated: CASSFSATLGGELFF.

This sequence joins TRBV28 and TRBJ1-3; TRBD1 matches 9 bases. Unmatched junction bases numbered 11, after V lost 7 bases and J lost 4 bases. The length of the CDR3 is 16 residues. Per the germline V gene, CDR1 is MDHEN and CDR2 is SYDVKM. The chain's CDR3 is CASTPVGGTGGNTIYF. The CDR3 DNA is TGTGCCAGCACCCCAGTAGGAGGGACAGGGGGAAACACCATATATTTT.

The J gene is TRBJ1-5, the V gene TRBV2; 7 nucleotides agree with TRBD1. The trim removed 6 bases at V and 10 bases at J, leaving 12 bases unmatched. This CDR3 contains 14 residues. Germline CDR1 is SNHLY and CDR2 is FYNNEI. CDR3 sequence reads: CASSSDRPRVPQHF. In nucleotides, the CDR3 is TGTGCCAGCAGCTCGGACAGGCCCAGGGTACCCCAGCATTTT.